Listed below are T cell receptor beta chains from one sample, sequenced in a study of blood T cell repertoires in COVID-19. The assay was immunoSEQ multiplex PCR, and TCRdb's table has in-frame clones only and misses some. The sample records about 98,000 clones, 86% being singletons. Sequencing input: peripheral blood. The source is a man aged 50 to 59 with acute or convalescent COVID-19. The conserved cysteine and the conserved F or W are not part of the CDR3 here. The order of the fields is CDR3 length, V gene, CDR3 protein.

14 | TRBV7-7 | ASSLTGTSGYNEQF
14 | TRBV9 | ASSVDRVSGRDTQY
15 | TRBV6-6 | ASSPPQDRGILETQY
13 | TRBV7-2 | ASSLRAGRGGEQY
12 | TRBV27 | ASSTIQSDTEAF
15 | TRBV6-1 | ASSDPPGPSGTDTQY
10 | TRBV30 | AWTSGAYEQY
8 | TRBV23-1 | AGELYGYT
13 | TRBV6-6 | ASSPIAVGTDTQY
11 | TRBV19 | ASSIPPGTEAF
12 | TRBV4-2 | ASSKSGDSYEQY
13 | TRBV28 | ASSLSGGRGNEQF
13 | TRBV7-2 | ASSLSTSGRYEQY
11 | TRBV24-1 | ATSGGGRGELF
13 | TRBV7-9 | ASSSGTSSTDTQY
9 | TRBV20-1 | SVGGDYGYT
13 | TRBV24-1 | ATSDLGGTGETQY
10 | TRBV19 | ASSQGGSPLH
13 | TRBV19 | ASSIESSDTGELF
13 | TRBV7-9 | ASNQAGGNTGELF
10 | TRBV4-2 | ASSQGPGEAF
12 | TRBV11-2 | ASSFVELGGEQY
15 | TRBV7-9 | ASSRAGGGKLDYGYT
12 | TRBV12-5 | ASGRGQGSYEQY
11 | TRBV6-5 | ATFDSFHSPLH
13 | TRBV6-5 | ASTPFRDINTEAF